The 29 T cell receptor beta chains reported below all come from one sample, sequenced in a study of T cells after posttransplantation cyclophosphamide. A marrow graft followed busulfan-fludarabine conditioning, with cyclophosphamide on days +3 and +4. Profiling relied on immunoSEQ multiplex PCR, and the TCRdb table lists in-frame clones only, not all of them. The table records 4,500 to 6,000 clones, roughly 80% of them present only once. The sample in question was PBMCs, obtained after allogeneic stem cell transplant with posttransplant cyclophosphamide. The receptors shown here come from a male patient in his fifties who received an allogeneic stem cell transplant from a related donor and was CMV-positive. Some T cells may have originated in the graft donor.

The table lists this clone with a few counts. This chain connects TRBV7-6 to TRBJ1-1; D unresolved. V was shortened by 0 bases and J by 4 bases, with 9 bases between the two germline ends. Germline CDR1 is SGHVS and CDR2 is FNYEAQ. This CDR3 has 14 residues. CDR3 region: CASSLAEQITEAFF. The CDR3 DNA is TGTGCCAGCAGCTTAGCGGAACAGATCACTGAAGCTTTCTTT. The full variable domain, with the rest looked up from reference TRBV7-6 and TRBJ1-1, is GAGVSQSPRYKVTKRGQDVALRCDPISGHVSLYWYRQALGQGPEFLTYFNYEAQQDKSGLPNDRFSAERPEGSISTLTIQRTEQRDSAMYRCASSLAEQITEAFFGQGTRLTVV.

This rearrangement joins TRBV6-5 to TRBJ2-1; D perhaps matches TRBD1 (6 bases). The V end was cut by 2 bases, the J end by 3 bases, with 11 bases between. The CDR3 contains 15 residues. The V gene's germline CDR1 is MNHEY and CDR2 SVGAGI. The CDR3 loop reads CASSYRVQGYNEQFF. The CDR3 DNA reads TGTGCCAGCAGTTACCGGGTACAGGGCTACAATGAGCAGTTCTTC.

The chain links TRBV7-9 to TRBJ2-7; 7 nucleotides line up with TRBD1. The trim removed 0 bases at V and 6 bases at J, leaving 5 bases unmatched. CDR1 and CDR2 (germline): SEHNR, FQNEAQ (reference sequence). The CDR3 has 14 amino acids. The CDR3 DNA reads TGTGCCAGCAGCTTAGCCTCAACAGGGGCCGAGCAGTACTTC. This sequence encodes CASSLASTGAEQYF.

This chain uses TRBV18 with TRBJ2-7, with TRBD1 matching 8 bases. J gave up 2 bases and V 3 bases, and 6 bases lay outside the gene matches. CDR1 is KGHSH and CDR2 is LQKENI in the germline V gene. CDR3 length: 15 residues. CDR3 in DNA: TGTGCCAGCTCACCTCAGGGACAGGTGCCCTACGAGCAGTACTTC. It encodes CASSPQGQVPYEQYF.

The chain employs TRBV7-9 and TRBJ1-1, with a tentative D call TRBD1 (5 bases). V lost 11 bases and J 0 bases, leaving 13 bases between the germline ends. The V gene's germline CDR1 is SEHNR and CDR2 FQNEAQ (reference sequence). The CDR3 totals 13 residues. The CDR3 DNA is TGTGCCGGATCGGGGGTACTGAACACTGAAGCTTTCTTT. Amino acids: CAGSGVLNTEAFF.

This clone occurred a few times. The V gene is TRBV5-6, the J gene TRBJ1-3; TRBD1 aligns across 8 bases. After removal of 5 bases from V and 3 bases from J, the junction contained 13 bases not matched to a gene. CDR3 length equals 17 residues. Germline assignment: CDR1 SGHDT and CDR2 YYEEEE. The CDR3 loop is CASSWTDRAYFGNTIYF. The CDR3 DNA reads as TGTGCCAGCAGTTGGACGGACAGGGCTTATTTTGGAAACACCATATATTTT. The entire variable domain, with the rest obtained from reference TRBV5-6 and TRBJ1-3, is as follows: DAGVTQSPTHLIKTRGQQVTLRCSPKSGHDTVSWYQQALGQGPQFIFQYYEEEERQRGNFPDRFSGHQFPNYSSELNVNALLLGDSALYLCASSWTDRAYFGNTIYFGEGSWLTVV.

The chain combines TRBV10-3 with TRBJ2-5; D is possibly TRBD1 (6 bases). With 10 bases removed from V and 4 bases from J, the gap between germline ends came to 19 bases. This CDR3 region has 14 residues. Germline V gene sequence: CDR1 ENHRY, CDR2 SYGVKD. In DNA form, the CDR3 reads TGTGCCACCCAGGGGATGGGCCGCTCAGAGACCCAGTACTTC. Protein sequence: CATQGMGRSETQYF.

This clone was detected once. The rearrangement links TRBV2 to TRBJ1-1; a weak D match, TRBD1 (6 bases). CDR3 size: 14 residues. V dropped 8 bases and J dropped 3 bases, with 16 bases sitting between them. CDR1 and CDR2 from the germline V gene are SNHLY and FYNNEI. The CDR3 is CASGRTAWDTEAFF. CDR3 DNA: TGTGCCAGCGGACGGACAGCCTGGGACACTGAAGCTTTCTTT.

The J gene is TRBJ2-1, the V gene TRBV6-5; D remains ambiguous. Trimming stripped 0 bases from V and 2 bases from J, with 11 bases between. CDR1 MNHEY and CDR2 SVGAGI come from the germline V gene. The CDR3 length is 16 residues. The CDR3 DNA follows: TGTGCCAGCAGTTACTCCGAACCTACCACCTACAATGAGCAGTTCTTC. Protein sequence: CASSYSEPTTYNEQFF.

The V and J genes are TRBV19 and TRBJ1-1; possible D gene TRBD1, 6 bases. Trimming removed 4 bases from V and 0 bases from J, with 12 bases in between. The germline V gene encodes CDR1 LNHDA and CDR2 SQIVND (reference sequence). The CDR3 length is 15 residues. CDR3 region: CASSTRTALNTEAFF. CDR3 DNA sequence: TGTGCCAGTAGTACGCGGACAGCCTTGAACACTGAAGCTTTCTTT.

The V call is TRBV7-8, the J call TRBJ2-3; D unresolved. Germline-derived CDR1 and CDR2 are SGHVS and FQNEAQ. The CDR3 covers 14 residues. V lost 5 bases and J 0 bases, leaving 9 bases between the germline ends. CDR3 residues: CASSVGASTDTQYF. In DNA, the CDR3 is TGTGCCAGCAGCGTCGGAGCTAGCACAGATACGCAGTATTTT.

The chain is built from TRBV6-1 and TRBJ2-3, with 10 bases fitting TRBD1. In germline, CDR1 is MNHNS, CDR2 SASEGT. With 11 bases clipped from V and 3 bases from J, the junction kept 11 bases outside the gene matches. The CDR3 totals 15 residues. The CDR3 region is CAGGGGQGLTDTQYF. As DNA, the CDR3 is TGTGCCGGTGGGGGGGGACAGGGGTTGACAGATACGCAGTATTTT.

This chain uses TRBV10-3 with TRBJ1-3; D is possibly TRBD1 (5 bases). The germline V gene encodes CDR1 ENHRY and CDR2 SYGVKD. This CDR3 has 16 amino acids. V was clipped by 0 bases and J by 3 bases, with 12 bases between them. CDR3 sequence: CAISESVGRGGNTIYF. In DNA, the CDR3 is TGTGCCATCAGTGAGTCTGTCGGAAGGGGTGGAAACACCATATATTTT.

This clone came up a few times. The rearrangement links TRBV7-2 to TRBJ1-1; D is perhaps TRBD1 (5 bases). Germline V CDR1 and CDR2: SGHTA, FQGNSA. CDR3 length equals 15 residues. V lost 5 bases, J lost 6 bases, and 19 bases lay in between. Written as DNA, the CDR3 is TGTGCCAGCAGCCCCGTCGGGGGGTTGACGCCTGAAGCTTTCTTT. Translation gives CASSPVGGLTPEAFF. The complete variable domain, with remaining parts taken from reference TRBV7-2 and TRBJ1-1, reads GAGVSQSPSNKVTEKGKDVELRCDPISGHTALYWYRQSLGQGLEFLIYFQGNSAPDKSGLPSDRFSAERTGGSVSTLTIQRTQQEDSAVYLCASSPVGGLTPEAFFGQGTRLTVV.

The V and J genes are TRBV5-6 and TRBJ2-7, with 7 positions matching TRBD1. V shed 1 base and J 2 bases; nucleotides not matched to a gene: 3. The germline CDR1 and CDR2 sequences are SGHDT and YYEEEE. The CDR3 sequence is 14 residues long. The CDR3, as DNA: TGTGCCAGCAGCTTGAGGGACAGTACCTACGAGCAGTACTTC. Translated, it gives CASSLRDSTYEQYF.

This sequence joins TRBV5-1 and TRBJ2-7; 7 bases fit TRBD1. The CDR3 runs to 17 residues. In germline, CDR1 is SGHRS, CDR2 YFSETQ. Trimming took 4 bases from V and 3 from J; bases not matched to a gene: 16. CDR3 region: CASSTTGSPLRHYEQYF. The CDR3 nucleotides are TGCGCCAGCAGCACGACAGGGTCCCCCCTTCGACACTACGAGCAGTACTTC.

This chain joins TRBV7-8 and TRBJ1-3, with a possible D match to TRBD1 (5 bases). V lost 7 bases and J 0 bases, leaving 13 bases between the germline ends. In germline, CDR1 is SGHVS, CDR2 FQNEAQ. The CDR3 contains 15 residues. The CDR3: CASTYDSSSGNTIYF. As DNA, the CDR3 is TGTGCCAGCACCTATGACAGCAGCTCTGGAAACACCATATATTTT.

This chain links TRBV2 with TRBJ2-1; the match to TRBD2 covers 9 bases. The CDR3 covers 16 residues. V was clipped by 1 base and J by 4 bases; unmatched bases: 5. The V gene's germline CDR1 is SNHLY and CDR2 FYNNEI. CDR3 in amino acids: CASSEVRLAVYNEQFF. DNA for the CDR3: TGTGCCAGCAGTGAAGTTAGACTAGCGGTGTACAATGAGCAGTTCTTC.

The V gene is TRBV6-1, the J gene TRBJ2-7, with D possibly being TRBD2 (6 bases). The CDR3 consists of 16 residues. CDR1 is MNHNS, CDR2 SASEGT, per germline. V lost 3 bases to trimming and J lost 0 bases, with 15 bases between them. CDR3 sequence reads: CASSEFRGKSSYEQYF. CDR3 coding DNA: TGTGCCAGCAGTGAGTTCCGGGGGAAAAGCTCCTACGAGCAGTACTTC.

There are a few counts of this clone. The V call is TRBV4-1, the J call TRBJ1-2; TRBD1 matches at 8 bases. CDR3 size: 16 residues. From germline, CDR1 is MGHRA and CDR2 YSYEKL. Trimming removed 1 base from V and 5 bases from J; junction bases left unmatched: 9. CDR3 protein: CASSQAGTGAVYGYTF. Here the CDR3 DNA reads TGCGCCAGCAGCCAAGCTGGGACAGGAGCTGTATATGGCTACACCTTC.

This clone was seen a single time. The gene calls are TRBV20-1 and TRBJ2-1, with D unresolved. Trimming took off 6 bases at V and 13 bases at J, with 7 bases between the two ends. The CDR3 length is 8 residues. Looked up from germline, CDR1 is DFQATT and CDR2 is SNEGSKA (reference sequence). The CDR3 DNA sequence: TGCAGTGCCCGCGGCCAGTTCTTC. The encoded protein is CSARGQFF.

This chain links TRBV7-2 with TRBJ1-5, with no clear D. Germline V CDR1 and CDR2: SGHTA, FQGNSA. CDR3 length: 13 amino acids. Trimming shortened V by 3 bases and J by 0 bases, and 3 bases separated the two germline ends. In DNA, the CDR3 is TGTGCCAGCAGCTTTTATAGCAATCAGCCCCAGCATTTT. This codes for CASSFYSNQPQHF.

The CDR3 loop is CAISGQGGTEAFF. The DNA of the CDR3 is TGTGCCATCAGCGGACAGGGTGGGACTGAAGCTTTCTTT. The J gene is TRBJ1-1, the V gene TRBV10-3, with 8 positions matching TRBD1. Germline CDR1 and CDR2: ENHRY and SYGVKD. CDR3 length equals 13 residues. The V gene end was trimmed by 6 bases and the J gene end by 5 bases; junction bases not matched to a gene: 5.

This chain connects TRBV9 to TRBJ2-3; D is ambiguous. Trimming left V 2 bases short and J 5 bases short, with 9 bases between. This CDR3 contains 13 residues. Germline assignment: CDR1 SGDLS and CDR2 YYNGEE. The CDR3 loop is CASSVGSEDTQYF. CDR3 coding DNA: TGTGCCAGCAGCGTGGGCTCCGAAGATACGCAGTATTTT. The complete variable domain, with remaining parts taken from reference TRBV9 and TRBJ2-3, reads DSGVTQTPKHLITATGQRVTLRCSPRSGDLSVYWYQQSLDQGLQFLIQYYNGEERAKGNILERFSAQQFPDLHSELNLSSLELGDSALYFCASSVGSEDTQYFGPGTRLTVL.

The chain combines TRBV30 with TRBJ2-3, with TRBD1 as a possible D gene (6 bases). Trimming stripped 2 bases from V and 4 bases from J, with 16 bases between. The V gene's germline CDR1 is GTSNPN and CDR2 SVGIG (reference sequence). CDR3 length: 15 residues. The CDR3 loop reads CAWSRALSGADTQYF. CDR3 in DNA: TGTGCCTGGAGTAGGGCCCTCTCAGGGGCAGATACGCAGTATTTT. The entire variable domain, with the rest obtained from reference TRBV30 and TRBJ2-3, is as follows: SQTIHQWPATLVQPVGSPLSLECTVEGTSNPNLYWYRQAAGRGLQLLFYSVGIGQISSEVPQNLSASRPQDRQFILSSKKLLLSDSGFYLCAWSRALSGADTQYFGPGTRLTVL.

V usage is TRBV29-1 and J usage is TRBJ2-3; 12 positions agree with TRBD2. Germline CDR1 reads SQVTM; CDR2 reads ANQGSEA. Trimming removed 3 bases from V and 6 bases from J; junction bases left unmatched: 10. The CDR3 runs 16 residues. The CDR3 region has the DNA TGCAGCGTTGAGAGGGCTAGCGGGAGGGCCGGGGATACGCAGTATTTT. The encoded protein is CSVERASGRAGDTQYF.

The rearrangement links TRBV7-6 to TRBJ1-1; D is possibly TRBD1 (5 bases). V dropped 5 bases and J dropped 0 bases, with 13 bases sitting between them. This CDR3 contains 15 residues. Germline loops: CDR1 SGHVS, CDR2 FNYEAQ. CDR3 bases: TGTGCCAGCAGCCTTCAGACAGAAATGAACACTGAAGCTTTCTTT. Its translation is CASSLQTEMNTEAFF.

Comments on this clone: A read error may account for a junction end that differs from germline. This chain's CDR3 is CSALRQGQRF. CDR3 DNA sequence: TGCAGTGCTCTCCGACAGGGCCAACGCTTC. The genes are TRBV20-1 and TRBJ1-2, with 7 bases matching TRBD1. The CDR3 runs 10 residues. CDR1 is DFQATT and CDR2 is SNEGSKA in the germline V gene (reference sequence).

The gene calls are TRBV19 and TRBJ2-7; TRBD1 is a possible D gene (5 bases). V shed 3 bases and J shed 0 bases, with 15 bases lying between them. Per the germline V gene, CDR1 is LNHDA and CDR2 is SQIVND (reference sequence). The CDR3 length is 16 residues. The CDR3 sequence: CASSITGVQGSYEQYF. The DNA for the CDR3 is TGTGCCAGTAGTATCACTGGGGTTCAGGGCTCCTACGAGCAGTACTTC.